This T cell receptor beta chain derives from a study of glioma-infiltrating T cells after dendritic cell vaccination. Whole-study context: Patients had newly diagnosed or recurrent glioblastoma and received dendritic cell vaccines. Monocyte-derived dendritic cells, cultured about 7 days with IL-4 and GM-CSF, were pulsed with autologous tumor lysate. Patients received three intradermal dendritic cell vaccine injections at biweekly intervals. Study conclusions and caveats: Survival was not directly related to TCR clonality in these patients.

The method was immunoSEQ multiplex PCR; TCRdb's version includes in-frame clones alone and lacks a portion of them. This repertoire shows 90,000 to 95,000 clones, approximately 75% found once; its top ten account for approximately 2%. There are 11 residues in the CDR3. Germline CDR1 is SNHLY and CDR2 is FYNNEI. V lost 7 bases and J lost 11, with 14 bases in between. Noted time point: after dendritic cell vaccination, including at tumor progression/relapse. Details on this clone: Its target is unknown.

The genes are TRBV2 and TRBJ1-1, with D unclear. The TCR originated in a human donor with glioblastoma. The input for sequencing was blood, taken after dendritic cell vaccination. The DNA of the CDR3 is TGTGCCAGCATCCTCGAGGTAGTGGCTTTCTTT. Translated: CASILEVVAFF.